The TCR beta chain described here comes from a study of T-cell reconstitution after alpha-beta-depleted transplantation in children. With respect to this clonotype: The junction does not match germline at one end; this may be a read error.

Unique molecular identifiers featured in how the TCRbeta library was prepared. Using its own MiXCR run on the PCR reads, TCRdb lists one record per CDR3 protein. The table shows fewer than 750,000 distinct CDR3 sequences, with 23% occurring only once. Germline assignment: CDR1 DFQATT and CDR2 SNEGSKA (reference sequence). This CDR3 comprises 16 residues. This clonotype was sampled from a boy younger than two who had a stem cell transplant for acute myeloid leukemia, so the T cells may come from the graft donor. The sample was PBMCs, mostly from graft donor cells, taken 360 days after TCRalphabeta/CD19-depleted stem cell transplant. V gene TRBV20-1 combines with J gene TRBJ2-1, with D perhaps matching TRBD1 (6 bases). The CDR3 DNA is TGCATTGCTAGAGATCGGCAGGGGCGATACTACAATGAGCAGTTCTTC. This encodes CIARDRQGRYYNEQFF.